Here is one T cell receptor (beta chain) with its context. Germline CDR1 reads LNHDA; CDR2 reads SQIVND (reference sequence). With 7 bases removed from V and 4 bases from J, the gap between germline ends came to 13 bases. This CDR3 region has 14 residues. This entry belongs to a study of Ad26.COV2.S vaccination and SARS-CoV-2 variants. Study-level background: This donor came from the COV1001 trial of Ad26.COV2.S. In the study, Ad26.COV2.S was injected intramuscularly once, or twice 56 days apart.

The method was immunoSEQ multiplex PCR; TCRdb's version includes in-frame clones alone and lacks a portion of them. The table has 300,000 to 400,000 clones, about 89% seen once. Treatment defined: over 15 received Ad26.COV2.S at low or high dose, single or two shots; several received placebo; per-sample allocation not given. Samples were taken on day 63 after the first vaccine or placebo injection. The specimen was peripheral blood, collected in a trial of Ad26.COV2.S vaccine versus placebo. This receptor was taken from a person aged 18-65 years who received the Ad26.COV2.S COVID-19 vaccine or a placebo. The chain recombines TRBV19 with TRBJ2-2; D is perhaps TRBD1 or TRBD2 (5 bases each). The CDR3 loop reads CASTPGGGTGELFF. DNA of the CDR3: TGTGCCAGTACCCCAGGTGGGGGCACCGGGGAGCTGTTTTTT.